The source of this T cell receptor beta chain is a study of T cells in Graves' hyperthyroidism and ophthalmopathy. Using RNA transcripts as the source, TCR beta CDR3 regions were amplified. HTBI primers drove first-round RT-PCR of the TCR CDR3. MiXCR, applied by TCRdb to the multiplex PCR reads, yields one record per CDR3 protein. The data contain more than 150,000 distinct CDR3 sequences, 15% to 20% of them seen just once; the ten biggest clones take up roughly 28%. About this clonotype itself: The CDR3 carries no conserved terminal phenylalanine or tryptophan, so it likely arises from a read error.

Germline V gene data show CDR1 as KGHSH and CDR2 as LQKENI. The CDR3 is 16 amino acids. Germline trimming cut 2 bases from V and 2 bases from J; bases unmatched to any gene: 7. The specimen sequenced was blood. The chain couples TRBV18 to TRBJ2-7; 9 bases map to TRBD1. The TCR originated in a woman aged 45-60 years with Graves' hyperthyroidism. The CDR3 reads CASSPSLGTGTYEQYL. DNA for the CDR3: TGTGCCAGCTCACCATCCCTGGGGACAGGGACCTACGAGCAGTACCTC.